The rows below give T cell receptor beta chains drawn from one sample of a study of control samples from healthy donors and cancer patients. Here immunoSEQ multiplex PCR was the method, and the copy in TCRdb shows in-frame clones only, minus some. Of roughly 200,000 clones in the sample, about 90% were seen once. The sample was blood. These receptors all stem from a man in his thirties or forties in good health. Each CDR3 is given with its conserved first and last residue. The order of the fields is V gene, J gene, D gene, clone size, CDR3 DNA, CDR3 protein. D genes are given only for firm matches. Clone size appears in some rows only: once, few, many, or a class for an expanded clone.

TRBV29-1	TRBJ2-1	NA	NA	TGCAGCGTTGAAGAACCCAGCTCCTACAATGAGCAGTTCTTC	CSVEEPSSYNEQFF
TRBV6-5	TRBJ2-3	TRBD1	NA	TGTGCCAGCAGTTGGCAGGGGGAAGATACGCAGTATTTT	CASSWQGEDTQYF
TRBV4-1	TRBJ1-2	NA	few	TGCGCCAGCAGCCAAGACAAGTCAGGGGCATCTGAGGGCTACACCTTC	CASSQDKSGASEGYTF
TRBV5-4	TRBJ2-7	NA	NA	TGTGCCAGCAGCCGCGGACTGAACTACGAGCAGTACTTC	CASSRGLNYEQYF
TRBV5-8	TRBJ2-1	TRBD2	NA	TGTGCCAGCAGGTTGCGGGGGGAAAGCTCCTACAATGAGCAGTTCTTC	CASRLRGESSYNEQFF
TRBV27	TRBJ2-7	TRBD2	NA	TGTGCCAGCAGTATAAAGTTTAGCGGGGGTTACGAGCAGTACTTC	CASSIKFSGGYEQYF
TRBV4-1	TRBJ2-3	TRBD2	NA	TGCGCCAGCAGCCAAATCGGGACTAGCGGGGGGCGGGATACGCAGTATTTT	CASSQIGTSGGRDTQYF
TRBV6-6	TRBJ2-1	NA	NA	TGTGCCAGCATCCCCATACAAACGGGTCACGTGCAGTTCTTC	CASIPIQTGHVQFF
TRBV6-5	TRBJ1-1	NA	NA	TGTGCCAGCAGTTACTCCGGGGTCGACACTGAAGCTTTCTTT	CASSYSGVDTEAFF
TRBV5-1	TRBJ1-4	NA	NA	TGCGCCAGCAGCGCGGGACACCAGTGGAGTGAAAAACTGTTTTTT	CASSAGHQWSEKLFF
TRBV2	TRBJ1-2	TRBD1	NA	TGTGCCAGCAGGGAGGGACAGAACTATGGCTACACCTTC	CASREGQNYGYTF
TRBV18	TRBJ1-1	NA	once	TGTGCCAGCTCAGCCGGACAAGGGCTGGAGGTGAACACTGAAGCTTTCTTT	CASSAGQGLEVNTEAFF
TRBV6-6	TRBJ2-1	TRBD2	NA	TGTGCCAGCAGTCGACTAGCGGGGGGCCGGGTCAATGAGCAGTTCTTC	CASSRLAGGRVNEQFF
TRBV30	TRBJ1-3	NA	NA	TGTGCCTGGAGACCCAACAGCTCTGGAAACACCATATATTTT	CAWRPNSSGNTIYF
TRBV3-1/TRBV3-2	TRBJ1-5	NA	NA	TGTGCCAGCAGCCAAGGTGGGAGTCAGCCCCAGCATTTT	CASSQGGSQPQHF